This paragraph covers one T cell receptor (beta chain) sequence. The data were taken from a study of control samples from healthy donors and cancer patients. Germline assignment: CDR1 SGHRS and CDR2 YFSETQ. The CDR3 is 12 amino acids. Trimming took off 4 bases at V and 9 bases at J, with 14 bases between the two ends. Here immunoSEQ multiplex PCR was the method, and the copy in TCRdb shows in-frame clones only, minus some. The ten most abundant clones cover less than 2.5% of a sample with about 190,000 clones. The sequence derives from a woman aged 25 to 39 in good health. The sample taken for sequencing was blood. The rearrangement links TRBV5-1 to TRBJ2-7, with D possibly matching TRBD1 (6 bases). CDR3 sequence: CASSPGQTSQYF. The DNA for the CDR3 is TGCGCCAGCAGCCCTGGACAGACTTCGCAGTACTTC.